A single sample gave rise to the 19 T cell receptor beta chains below, sequenced in a study of T cell responses to AZD1222 COVID-19 vaccine. The table came from immunoSEQ multiplex PCR; TCRdb's copy has only in-frame clones and leaves some out. The sample contains roughly 140,000 clones, around 89% of which appear only once. The sequenced sample was peripheral blood, obtained on day 0 of AZD1222 vaccination. These receptors all stem from an adult in good health.

The chain carries TRBV9 and TRBJ1-3, with no clear D. This CDR3 has 12 amino acids. Per germline, CDR1 SGDLS and CDR2 YYNGEE. V was trimmed by 0 bases and J by 3 bases, leaving 1 base between them. As DNA, the CDR3 is TGTGCCAGCAGCGTAGGTGGAAACACCATATATTTT. This sequence encodes CASSVGGNTIYF.

This clone has a handful of counts. V and J are TRBV6-2 or TRBV6-3 and TRBJ1-5; TRBD1 is a possible D gene (5 bases). Germline V gene sequence: CDR1 MNHEY, CDR2 SVGEGT. Trimming cost V 0 bases and J 2 bases, with 11 bases left between them. This CDR3 comprises 16 residues. CDR3 DNA: TGTGCCAGCAGTTACTCGGGGCAGGGTGGCAATCAGCCCCAGCATTTT. Its translation: CASSYSGQGGNQPQHF.

The V call is TRBV6-5, the J call TRBJ1-1, with D uncertain. CDR1 MNHEY and CDR2 SVGAGI come from the germline V gene. Trimming shortened V by 10 bases and J by 0 bases, and 15 bases separated the two germline ends. The CDR3 has 14 amino acids. CDR3 sequence reads: CATTSGFMNTEAFF. CDR3 in DNA: TGTGCCACCACCTCGGGGTTTATGAACACTGAAGCTTTCTTT.

This chain connects TRBV27 to TRBJ1-4, with no clear D. V was clipped by 2 bases and J by 3 bases, with 10 bases between them. The CDR3 totals 15 residues. The germline V gene has CDR1 MNHEY and CDR2 SMNVEV (reference sequence). CDR3 sequence: CASSLSTRSNEKLFF. CDR3 in DNA: TGTGCCAGCAGTTTAAGCACGCGCTCTAATGAAAAACTGTTTTTT.

The rearrangement joins TRBV5-1 to TRBJ2-1, with a tentative D call TRBD1 (5 bases). V was pared by 4 bases and J by 0 bases, with 14 bases between. CDR1 is SGHRS, CDR2 YFSETQ, per germline. The CDR3 extends over 16 amino acids. The CDR3 is CASSVIGAISYNEQFF. CDR3 nucleotide sequence: TGCGCCAGCAGCGTCATAGGGGCTATCTCCTACAATGAGCAGTTCTTC.

The J gene is TRBJ2-1, the V gene TRBV7-2, with D tentatively TRBD2 (5 bases). V lost 9 bases, J lost 2 bases, and 14 bases lay in between. The germline V gene has CDR1 SGHTA and CDR2 FQGNSA. This CDR3 is 14 amino acids long. As DNA, the CDR3 is TGTGCCAGTCTCGGCGTTAGCGCCTACAATGAGCAGTTCTTC. This translates into CASLGVSAYNEQFF.

In its sample, this clone was seen once. The rearrangement joins TRBV6-5 to TRBJ2-7, with D perhaps matching TRBD1 (5 bases). The CDR3 runs 13 residues. V dropped 5 bases and J dropped 0 bases, with 8 bases sitting between them. CDR1 and CDR2 (germline): MNHEY, SVGAGI. DNA for the CDR3: TGTGCCAGCAGTAGACAGCTCTCCTACGAGCAGTACTTC. This translates into CASSRQLSYEQYF.

V and J are TRBV27 and TRBJ1-5, with D maybe TRBD1 (5 bases). The CDR3 loop spans 17 amino acids. V lost 8 bases and J 7 bases, leaving 27 bases between the germline ends. Germline loops: CDR1 MNHEY, CDR2 SMNVEV (reference sequence). This chain's CDR3 is CASSFGSGGGVRQPQHF. In nucleotides, the CDR3 is TGTGCCAGCTCGTTCGGATCCGGGGGGGGAGTGAGACAGCCCCAGCATTTT.

The chain is built from TRBV27 and TRBJ2-7; the match to TRBD1 covers 9 bases. The CDR3 has 13 amino acids. The germline V gene has CDR1 MNHEY and CDR2 SMNVEV (reference sequence). Trimming removed 5 bases from V and 6 bases from J; junction bases left unmatched: 5. The CDR3 spells CASSPQGASEQYF. The CDR3 coding sequence is TGTGCCAGCAGTCCACAGGGGGCCTCCGAGCAGTACTTC.

V is TRBV28 and J is TRBJ1-4; no reliable D call. This CDR3 has 15 residues. Germline CDR1 reads MDHEN; CDR2 reads SYDVKM. V was clipped by 8 bases and J by 0 bases, with 13 bases between them. The CDR3 DNA sequence: TGTGCCAGCTTGGCCCCCTTCGCAACTAATGAAAAACTGTTTTTT. It translates to CASLAPFATNEKLFF.

The chain carries TRBV6-5 and TRBJ2-1; tentative D call: TRBD2 (5 bases). The germline V gene encodes CDR1 MNHEY and CDR2 SVGAGI. Trimming stripped 2 bases from V and 5 bases from J, with 10 bases between. CDR3 size: 14 residues. The CDR3 nucleotides are TGTGCCAGCAGTTACGCGGTCGGGGACAATGAGCAGTTCTTC. The encoded protein is CASSYAVGDNEQFF.

The chain recombines TRBV12-3 or TRBV12-4 with TRBJ1-1, with a tentative D call TRBD1 (6 bases). This CDR3 has 13 amino acids. V lost 3 bases to trimming and J lost 10 bases, with 15 bases between them. Here the CDR3 reads CASSLAGSGVAFF. Here the CDR3 DNA reads TGTGCCAGCAGTTTGGCGGGGTCAGGGGTAGCTTTCTTT.

The rearrangement uses TRBV2 and TRBJ1-3; D unresolved. This CDR3 contains 15 residues. The germline gives CDR1 SNHLY, CDR2 FYNNEI. Trimming stripped 6 bases from V and 0 bases from J, with 12 bases between. The chain's CDR3 is CASRSITASGNTIYF. CDR3 nucleotide sequence: TGTGCCAGCAGGTCTATTACCGCCTCTGGAAACACCATATATTTT.

This clone appeared once. The CDR3: CASSFGTGGYGYTF. For the CDR3, the DNA is TGTGCCAGCAGCTTCGGGACAGGGGGATACGGCTACACCTTC. The genes are TRBV7-9 and TRBJ1-2; 11 positions match TRBD1. The trim removed 3 bases at V and 8 bases at J, leaving 5 bases unmatched. Looked up from germline, CDR1 is SEHNR and CDR2 is FQNEAQ (reference sequence). This CDR3 comprises 14 residues.

V is TRBV28 and J is TRBJ1-2; TRBD1 is a possible D gene (6 bases). The CDR3 sequence is 15 residues long. CDR1 is MDHEN and CDR2 is SYDVKM in the germline V gene. V lost 7 bases, J lost 2 bases, and 17 bases lay in between. The CDR3 bases are TGTGCCAGCATGGGGCCAGGGGCTAAAAACTATGGCTACACCTTC. Protein product: CASMGPGAKNYGYTF.

This chain links TRBV4-3 with TRBJ2-1; 8 bases line up with TRBD2. This CDR3 spans 16 amino acids. J gave up 4 bases and V 1 base, and 6 bases lay outside the gene matches. Looked up from germline, CDR1 is LGHNA and CDR2 is YSLEER. This CDR3 reads CASSQGTSLEYNEQFF. DNA for the CDR3: TGCGCCAGCAGCCAAGGGACTAGCTTGGAGTACAATGAGCAGTTCTTC.

The chain uses TRBV4-1 and TRBJ2-3; 10 nucleotides line up with TRBD2. J gave up 1 base and V 5 bases, and 18 bases lay outside the gene matches. The CDR3 length is 20 residues. CDR1 MGHRA and CDR2 YSYEKL come from the germline V gene. The CDR3 reads CASSSVGLAGVGGGTDTQYF. The CDR3 nucleotides read TGCGCCAGCAGCTCCGTAGGGCTAGCGGGAGTGGGGGGGGGCACAGATACGCAGTATTTT.

The chain is built from TRBV24-1 and TRBJ1-1; the D is unclear. V was pared by 1 base and J by 0 bases, with 8 bases between. CDR1 and CDR2 (germline): KGHDR, SFDVKD. The CDR3 is 15 residues long. The CDR3 DNA reads TGTGCCACCAGTGATTTTCCCGACCTGAACACTGAAGCTTTCTTT. The encoded protein is CATSDFPDLNTEAFF.

The V gene is TRBV7-6, the J gene TRBJ1-3; D unclear. Germline V CDR1 and CDR2: SGHVS, FNYEAQ. The CDR3 loop spans 17 amino acids. V was cut by 5 bases and J by 3 bases, with 20 bases left in between. Here the CDR3 DNA reads TGTGCCAGCAGCACCCGCGTAGAGAGGGTCGTTGGAAACACCATATATTTT. This encodes CASSTRVERVVGNTIYF.